This T cell receptor beta chain was recorded in a study of blood T cell repertoires in COVID-19. Germline V gives CDR1 MNHEY, CDR2 SVGAGI. V was clipped by 0 bases and J by 1 base, with 2 bases between them. The CDR3 is 13 residues long. Generated by immunoSEQ multiplex PCR, the TCRdb table keeps only in-frame clones and is missing some. The sample has 70,000 to 75,000 clones, around nine tenths seen once. This chain uses TRBV6-5 with TRBJ2-3; D gene ambiguous. The sequenced sample consisted of peripheral blood. This receptor was taken from a woman aged 18-30 years with acute or convalescent COVID-19. The CDR3 reads CASSYSGTDTQYF. DNA for the CDR3: TGTGCCAGCAGTTACTCCGGCACAGATACGCAGTATTTT.